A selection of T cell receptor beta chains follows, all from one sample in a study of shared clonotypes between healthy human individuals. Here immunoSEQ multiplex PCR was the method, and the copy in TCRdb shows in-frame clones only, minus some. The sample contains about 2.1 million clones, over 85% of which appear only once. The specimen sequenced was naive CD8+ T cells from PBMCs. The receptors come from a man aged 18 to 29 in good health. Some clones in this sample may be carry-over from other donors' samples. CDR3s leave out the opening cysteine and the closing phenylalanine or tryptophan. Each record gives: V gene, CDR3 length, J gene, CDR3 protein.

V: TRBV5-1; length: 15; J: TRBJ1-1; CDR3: ASSLRGLPNSNTEAF
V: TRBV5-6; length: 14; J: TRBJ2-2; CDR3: ASSLGQVLHGGELF
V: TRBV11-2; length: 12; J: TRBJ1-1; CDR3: ASSSQTGSTEAF
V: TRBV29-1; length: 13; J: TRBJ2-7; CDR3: SVENAGLAHYEQY
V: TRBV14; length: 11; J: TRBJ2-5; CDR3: ASRPRGVETQY
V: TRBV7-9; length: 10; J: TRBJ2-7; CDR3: ASSLSAYEQY
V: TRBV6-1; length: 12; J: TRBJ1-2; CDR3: ASSEGYRGYGYT
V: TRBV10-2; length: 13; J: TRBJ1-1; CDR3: ASSTGTGPASEAF
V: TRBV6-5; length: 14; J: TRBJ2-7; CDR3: ASSYETSGRHHEQY
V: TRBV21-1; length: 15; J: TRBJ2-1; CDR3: ASRELAVAIGRTEQF
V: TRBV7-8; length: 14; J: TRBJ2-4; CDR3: ASSSVTTLAKNIQY
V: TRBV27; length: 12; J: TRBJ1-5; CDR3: ASSLGKGTQPQH
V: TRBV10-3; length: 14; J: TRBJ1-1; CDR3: AISELGGLVNTEAF
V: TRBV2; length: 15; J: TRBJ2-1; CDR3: ASRPNVGLAGVNEQF
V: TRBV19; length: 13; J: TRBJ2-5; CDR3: ASSISRGSGETQY
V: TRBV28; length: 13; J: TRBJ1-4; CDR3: ASSLPGTGYEKLF
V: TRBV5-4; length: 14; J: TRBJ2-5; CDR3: ASSFGTSGSWETQY
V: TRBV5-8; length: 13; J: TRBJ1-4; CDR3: ASSLLGQDNEKLF
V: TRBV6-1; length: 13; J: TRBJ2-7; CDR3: ASSEGSLNTYEQY
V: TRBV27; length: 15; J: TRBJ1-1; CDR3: ASSLHRQEPGNTEAF
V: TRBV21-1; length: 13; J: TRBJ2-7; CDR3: ASSKADGTRNEQY
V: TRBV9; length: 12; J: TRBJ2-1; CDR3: ASSPISGYNEQF
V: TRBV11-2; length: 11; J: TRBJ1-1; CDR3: ASSLGTATEAF
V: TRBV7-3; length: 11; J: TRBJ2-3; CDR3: ASSLFGTDTQY